This T cell receptor beta chain was sequenced in a study of cytotoxic CD8 clonotypes in ibrutinib-treated CLL. This CDR3 is built from 14 residues. Germline CDR1 and CDR2: SNHLY and FYNNEI. V lost 9 bases to trimming and J lost 2 bases; unmatched junction nucleotides: 7. The method was immunoSEQ multiplex PCR; TCRdb's version includes in-frame clones alone and lacks a portion of them. This repertoire shows roughly 160,000 clones, roughly four fifths found once; its top ten account for about 4.5%. The source of this sequence is a human donor with chronic lymphocytic leukemia. This sequence joins TRBV2 and TRBJ2-5; TRBD1 aligns across 9 bases. The sequencing here drew on PBMCs, taken after 24 months of ibrutinib treatment. CDR3 bases: TGTGCCAGTCGGACAGGGGATAGGCAAGAGACCCAGTACTTC. This sequence encodes CASRTGDRQETQYF.